One sample yielded the 26 T cell receptor beta chains listed below, sequenced in a study of blood T cell repertoires in COVID-19. The method was immunoSEQ multiplex PCR; TCRdb's version includes in-frame clones alone and lacks a portion of them. The sample includes fewer than 350,000 clones, around 90% of them seen just once. The sequenced sample consisted of PBMCs or T cells enriched from blood (not recorded which). Receptors were obtained from a man aged 55 to 70 who had recovered from COVID-19.

This chain connects TRBV11-2 to TRBJ2-1, with a possible D match to TRBD2 (6 bases). Germline CDR1 is SGHAT and CDR2 is FQNNGV. This CDR3 comprises 13 residues. With 5 bases removed from V and 4 bases from J, the gap between germline ends came to 9 bases. This CDR3 reads CASSRGRYNEQFF. The CDR3, as DNA: TGTGCCAGCAGCCGGGGGAGATACAATGAGCAGTTCTTC. Looking up the rest from reference TRBV11-2 and TRBJ2-1 gives the full variable domain: EAGVAQSPRYKIIEKRQSVAFWCNPISGHATLYWYQQILGQGPKLLIQFQNNGVVDDSQLPKDRFSAERLKGVDSTLKIQPAKLEDSAVYLCASSRGRYNEQFFGPGTRLTVL.

The chain uses TRBV5-5 and TRBJ1-4; D call uncertain. In germline, CDR1 is SGHKS, CDR2 YYEKEE (reference sequence). This CDR3 is built from 15 residues. Trimming removed 0 bases at V and 8 bases at J, with 14 bases between. The CDR3 DNA reads as TGTGCCAGCAGCTTGGGAGGGCGCTTATGGGAAAAACTGTTTTTT. It yields the protein CASSLGGRLWEKLFF.

The chain employs TRBV30 and TRBJ1-2; D is unclear. This CDR3 contains 12 residues. Germline CDR1 and CDR2: GTSNPN and SVGIG (reference sequence). Deletions cut 2 bases from V and 3 bases from J, with 7 bases between. CDR3 nucleotides: TGTGCCTGGAGTCTACCGGACTATGGCTACACCTTC. Encoded protein: CAWSLPDYGYTF. The variable domain in full, completed from reference TRBV30 and TRBJ1-2, reads SQTIHQWPATLVQPVGSPLSLECTVEGTSNPNLYWYRQAAGRGLQLLFYSVGIGQISSEVPQNLSASRPQDRQFILSSKKLLLSDSGFYLCAWSLPDYGYTFGSGTRLTVV.

V usage is TRBV9 and J usage is TRBJ1-3, with 7 bases matching TRBD1. CDR3 size: 15 residues. CDR1 and CDR2 from the germline V gene are SGDLS and YYNGEE. The J segment lost 6 bases and the V segment lost 2 bases, leaving 8 bases of the junction unmatched. The CDR3 DNA reads TGTGCCAGCAGCGTGGAGGGGCAGGGGGAAAACACCATATATTTT. Amino acids: CASSVEGQGENTIYF.

This clone occurred a few times. CDR3 sequence reads: CASRFGTSEDEQFF. Written as DNA, the CDR3 is TGTGCCAGCAGATTTGGGACTAGCGAGGATGAGCAGTTCTTC. The chain uses TRBV7-9 and TRBJ2-1; 10 bases match TRBD2. Per the germline V gene, CDR1 is SEHNR and CDR2 is FQNEAQ (reference sequence). This CDR3 is built from 14 residues. The V and J ends lost 6 bases and 8 bases, in that order; junction bases with no gene match: 7.

V is TRBV29-1 and J is TRBJ1-2; D perhaps matches TRBD1 (6 bases). Trimming cost V 3 bases and J 8 bases, with 10 bases left between them. This CDR3 comprises 11 residues. Germline values: CDR1 SQVTM, CDR2 ANQGSEA. CDR3 DNA: TGCAGCGTTGAGCAGGGGAAGGGCTACACCTTC. It encodes CSVEQGKGYTF.

The chain combines TRBV7-2 with TRBJ2-1, with 11 bases lining up with TRBD2. The CDR3 contains 19 residues. V gave up 3 bases and J gave up 7 bases; unmatched junction bases: 17. Germline CDR1 SGHTA, CDR2 FQGNSA. The chain's CDR3 is CASSFLPLAGVKSSNEQFF. In DNA form, the CDR3 reads TGTGCCAGCAGCTTCCTACCACTAGCGGGAGTCAAGAGCAGTAATGAGCAGTTCTTC.

This rearrangement joins TRBV30 to TRBJ1-5; D gene uncertain. V was cut by 1 base and J by 4 bases, with 8 bases left in between. Per germline, CDR1 GTSNPN and CDR2 SVGIG (reference sequence). The CDR3 loop spans 13 amino acids. In DNA, the CDR3 is TGTGCCTGGAGTGGAACAGCAAATCAGCCCCAGCATTTT. As protein: CAWSGTANQPQHF. The entire variable domain, with the rest obtained from reference TRBV30 and TRBJ1-5, is as follows: SQTIHQWPATLVQPVGSPLSLECTVEGTSNPNLYWYRQAAGRGLQLLFYSVGIGQISSEVPQNLSASRPQDRQFILSSKKLLLSDSGFYLCAWSGTANQPQHFGDGTRLSIL.

This chain connects TRBV11-3 to TRBJ1-3; 7 nucleotides agree with TRBD1. V dropped 4 bases and J dropped 8; count of bases not matched to a gene: 11. CDR3 size: 15 residues. Per germline, CDR1 SGHNT and CDR2 YENEEA. The CDR3 coding sequence is TGTGCCAGCAGCTCACCGACAGGGACGACGGACACCATATATTTT. Its protein is CASSSPTGTTDTIYF.

A few counts support this clone. The V call is TRBV28, the J call TRBJ2-1; D is ambiguous. V was shortened by 6 bases and J by 8 bases, with 20 bases between the two germline ends. Germline values: CDR1 MDHEN, CDR2 SYDVKM. The CDR3 extends over 15 amino acids. The CDR3, as DNA: TGTGCCAGCAGACGGAGCTCTCGGTTGTTACATGAGCAGTTCTTC. Its translation: CASRRSSRLLHEQFF.

The gene calls are TRBV24-1 and TRBJ2-1; possible D gene TRBD2, 6 bases. CDR1 KGHDR and CDR2 SFDVKD come from the germline V gene. The CDR3 has 16 residues. V was pared by 3 bases and J by 9 bases, with 20 bases between. CDR3 DNA: TGTGCCACCAGTGATCTAGGCGGGGTGGCTTTAGGTGAGCAGTTCTTC. It is translated as CATSDLGGVALGEQFF.

The V call is TRBV15, the J call TRBJ1-1; D is uncertain. The CDR3 has 14 amino acids. The ends were cut back, 0 bases at V and 0 bases at J, with 5 bases in the middle. Germline CDR1 reads LNHNV; CDR2 reads YYDKDF (reference sequence). This chain's CDR3 is CATSRDRLNTEAFF. The CDR3 DNA reads as TGTGCCACCAGCAGAGACCGTTTGAACACTGAAGCTTTCTTT.

This rearrangement joins TRBV11-2 to TRBJ2-7; TRBD1 aligns across 9 bases. The CDR3 consists of 14 residues. CDR1 and CDR2 (germline): SGHAT, FQNNGV. V lost 5 bases and J lost 5; bases outside the gene matches: 7. This chain's CDR3 is CASSEQGAGDEQYF. CDR3 bases: TGTGCCAGCAGCGAACAGGGGGCAGGGGACGAGCAGTACTTC.

The V gene is TRBV4-3, the J gene TRBJ2-3; 12 bases are shared with TRBD2. The CDR3 spans 19 residues. The trim removed 3 bases at V and 1 base at J, leaving 11 bases unmatched. Germline V gene sequence: CDR1 LGHNA, CDR2 YSLEER. CDR3 bases: TGCGCCAGCAGCCAGACTCTAGCGGGAGGGCCCGGTGGCACAGATACGCAGTATTTT. It yields the protein CASSQTLAGGPGGTDTQYF.

V and J are TRBV19 and TRBJ2-7; perhaps TRBD1 as D (6 bases). V lost 8 bases and J lost 2, with 22 bases in between. The V gene's germline CDR1 is LNHDA and CDR2 SQIVND (reference sequence). This CDR3 region has 16 residues. The CDR3 protein is CASGKARTGTPYEQYF. In DNA, the CDR3 is TGTGCCAGTGGGAAGGCCCGGACCGGGACACCCTACGAGCAGTACTTC.

This rearrangement joins TRBV7-2 to TRBJ2-1; no clear D. Per the germline V gene, CDR1 is SGHTA and CDR2 is FQGNSA. The germline V and J ends were trimmed by 5 bases and 4 bases, with 9 bases remaining between them. The CDR3 sequence is 13 residues long. The CDR3 sequence is CASSPFLYNEQFF. The CDR3 DNA reads TGTGCCAGCAGCCCCTTTCTATACAATGAGCAGTTCTTC.

V usage is TRBV27 and J usage is TRBJ1-4; the D gene is possibly TRBD1 (6 bases). The V end was cut by 3 bases, the J end by 7 bases, with 12 bases between. The CDR3 spans 14 residues. Germline V gives CDR1 MNHEY, CDR2 SMNVEV (reference sequence). CDR3 sequence (DNA): TGTGCCAGCAGTTTTTTTACAGGGAGTGAAAAACTGTTTTTT. Its protein product is CASSFFTGSEKLFF.

The V call is TRBV28, the J call TRBJ2-2; 8 bases map to TRBD1. The germline gives CDR1 MDHEN, CDR2 SYDVKM. The length of the CDR3 is 15 residues. The J segment lost 6 bases and the V segment lost 6 bases, leaving 9 bases of the junction unmatched. CDR3 residues: CASRLGQGAPGELFF. The DNA of the CDR3 is TGTGCCAGCAGGCTAGGACAGGGTGCGCCCGGGGAGCTGTTTTTT.

The chain links TRBV7-9 to TRBJ1-2; D is ambiguous. The CDR3 contains 15 residues. V was pared by 1 base and J by 0 bases, with 9 bases between. Germline V gene sequence: CDR1 SEHNR, CDR2 FQNEAQ (reference sequence). DNA of the CDR3: TGTGCCAGCAGCTTAGTGAACGGTCCTAACTATGGCTACACCTTC. It encodes CASSLVNGPNYGYTF.

V is TRBV5-4 and J is TRBJ2-1; 9 bases are a match to TRBD2. V was clipped by 3 bases and J by 1 base; unmatched bases: 5. The CDR3 has 16 residues. Germline V gene lookup returns CDR1 SGHNT and CDR2 YYREEE (reference sequence). The CDR3 nucleotides are TGTGCCAGCAGCTCGAAAACTAGCGGGTCCTACAATGAGCAGTTCTTC. Encoded protein: CASSSKTSGSYNEQFF.

CDR3 DNA: TGTGCCAGCAGCCCCCCCCCAAGAGGGGGAGAAGCTTTCTTT. It is translated as CASSPPPRGGEAFF. The chain links TRBV2 to TRBJ1-1; D is possibly TRBD1 (6 bases). The CDR3 is 14 amino acids. V was shortened by 6 bases and J by 8 bases, with 19 bases between the two germline ends. Germline V lookup: CDR1 SNHLY, CDR2 FYNNEI.

This sequence joins TRBV28 and TRBJ1-5; 7 bases fit TRBD1. V was clipped by 7 bases and J by 4 bases; unmatched bases: 7. The CDR3 runs 14 residues. Per germline, CDR1 MDHEN and CDR2 SYDVKM. CDR3 DNA sequence: TGTGCCAGCACCTCGGGACAGATAAATCAGCCCCAGCATTTT. Translated, it gives CASTSGQINQPQHF.

The rearrangement links TRBV7-2 to TRBJ1-4, with TRBD1 matching over 9 bases. The CDR3 is 13 amino acids. With V trimmed by 5 bases and J by 8 bases, 3 bases remained unmatched. CDR1 and CDR2 from the germline V gene are SGHTA and FQGNSA. The CDR3 reads CASSSDRGEKLFF. The CDR3 region has the DNA TGTGCCAGCAGCAGCGACAGGGGGGAAAAACTGTTTTTT.

The chain links TRBV11-3 to TRBJ2-3; 10 positions match TRBD1. V shed 5 bases, J shed 4 bases, and the junction held 6 bases outside the gene matches. The CDR3 is 15 amino acids. Germline V gives CDR1 SGHNT, CDR2 YENEEA. CDR3 DNA: TGTGCCAGCAGCGGATCGACAGGGGGCCCAGATACGCAGTATTTT. Protein product: CASSGSTGGPDTQYF.

V is TRBV5-1 and J is TRBJ2-3, with TRBD1 identical over 7 bases. Trimming at V came to 4 bases and at J to 3 bases, leaving 11 bases not matched to a gene. CDR1 and CDR2 (germline): SGHRS, YFSETQ. The CDR3 length is 16 residues. The CDR3 coding sequence is TGCGCCAGCAGCGTTTTATCAACAGGGGAGACAGATACGCAGTATTTT. Translating it yields CASSVLSTGETDTQYF.

V and J are TRBV9 and TRBJ2-3, with TRBD2 matching over 10 bases. Germline CDR1 and CDR2: SGDLS and YYNGEE. This CDR3 spans 16 amino acids. The junction had 4 bases not matched to a gene; V was cut back by 0 bases and J by 3 bases. CDR3 in amino acids: CASSVVPLAGTDTQYF. In nucleotides, the CDR3 is TGTGCCAGCAGCGTAGTGCCACTAGCGGGAACAGATACGCAGTATTTT.